The T cell receptor beta chain under discussion was sequenced for a study of shared clonotypes between healthy human individuals. Study-level background: Researchers drew samples from two women and a few men aged 18 to 49. Plates per donor: three CD4 naive, three CD4 memory, two CD8 naive, one CD8 memory.

Those who donated were healthy HIV-negative adults, with no recent acute infections or vaccinations reported. CD4+ cell separation produced CD45RA+ naive and CD45RA-negative memory subsets. Concerning this clone: The sample contains more than one DNA sequence encoding this CDR3.

Profiled with immunoSEQ multiplex PCR; TCRdb holds only in-frame clones, not every one. The table shows millions of clones, with about 95% occurring only once. What was sequenced was naive CD4+ T cells sorted from blood. Subset reported: CD45RA+ positively selected. The receptor was derived from a man between 18 and 35 years old in good health.

The CDR3 DNA is TGCGCCAGCAGCACGGGACTCAGCTACGAGCAGTACTTC. Translation: CASSTGLSYEQYF. The rearrangement joins TRBV5-1 to TRBJ2-7, with TRBD2 as a possible D gene (6 bases). Germline V CDR1 and CDR2: SGHRS, YFSETQ. Trimming stripped 4 bases from V and 3 bases from J, with 11 bases between. The CDR3 totals 13 residues.